Listed below are T cell receptor beta chains from one sample, sequenced in a study of shared clonotypes between healthy human individuals. TCRdb's table, derived via immunoSEQ multiplex PCR, lists solely in-frame clones and lacks some. In the table there are about 530,000 clones, about 79% of which are singletons. The sequenced material came from PBMCs. The receptors originated from a woman aged 40-49 years in good health. Some clones in this sample may be carry-over from other donors' samples. CDR3s include the opening cysteine and the closing phenylalanine or tryptophan. The order of the fields is V gene, D gene, clone size, J gene, CDR3 DNA, CDR3 protein. D genes are given only for firm matches. Size tells how often a clone was seen (once, few, many) or the class of an expanded clone, and some rows leave it out.

TRBV6-4	TRBD2	few	TRBJ2-3	TGTGCCAGCAGTGAAACGGGAGGAAGCACAGATACGCAGTATTTT	CASSETGGSTDTQYF
TRBV5-4	.	few	TRBJ2-2	TGTGCCAGCAGCCGGGACTCTTTTGGTGCCGGGGAGCTGTTTTTT	CASSRDSFGAGELFF
TRBV7-6	.	.	TRBJ2-7	TGTGCCAGCAGCGCAAAGATTTGGCCCTACGAGCAGTACTTC	CASSAKIWPYEQYF
TRBV2	TRBD1	.	TRBJ2-1	TGTGCCAGCAGTGGGACAGGGAACGGTGAGCAGTTCTTC	CASSGTGNGEQFF
TRBV28	TRBD1	.	TRBJ2-7	TGCGCGGTTCAGGGGGCGAGAGCCTACGAGCAGTACTTC	CAVQGARAYEQYF
TRBV28	TRBD2	.	TRBJ2-2	TGTGCCAGCAGTACGGGACTAGCGGGAACCGGGGAGCTGTTTTTT	CASSTGLAGTGELFF
TRBV5-1	.	once	TRBJ2-1	TGCGCCAGCAGCTTGGGTGCCAGCACTGCGGCCAATGAGCAGTTCTTC	CASSLGASTAANEQFF
TRBV7-6	.	.	TRBJ2-3	TGTGCCAGCAGCTTATTCTCCCACGGGAACCGGGGAACTAGCACAGATACGCAGTATTTT	CASSLFSHGNRGTSTDTQYF
TRBV5-6	.	.	TRBJ2-5	TGTGCCAGCAGCGCCACCCGGACTTTACAAGAGACCCAGTACTTC	CASSATRTLQETQYF
TRBV11-2	.	.	TRBJ1-2	TGTGCCAGCAGCTTAGAGGGTGATGGCTACACCTTC	CASSLEGDGYTF
TRBV4-1	.	few	TRBJ1-2	TGCGCCAGCAGTCCATTAGGGGTCTATGGCTACACCTTC	CASSPLGVYGYTF
TRBV7-3	.	.	TRBJ2-1	TGTGCCAGCAGCCGCTCCGGCTACAATGAGCAGTTCTTC	CASSRSGYNEQFF
TRBV7-9	.	.	TRBJ1-3	TGTGCCAGCAGCTTACGGGGGGCGGCTGGAAACACCATATATTTT	CASSLRGAAGNTIYF
TRBV14	.	.	TRBJ1-1	TGTGCCAGCAGCCTAAGCGGGGGAATGAACACTGAAGCTTTCTTT	CASSLSGGMNTEAFF
TRBV29-1	TRBD2	.	TRBJ2-1	TGCAGCGTTGATGGGACTAGCGGGCAGTACAATGAGCAGTTCTTC	CSVDGTSGQYNEQFF
TRBV11-2	TRBD1	.	TRBJ2-7	TGTGCCAGCAGCTTGGGACAGGGGTTATACGAGCAGTACTTC	CASSLGQGLYEQYF
TRBV7-6	TRBD2	.	TRBJ2-5	TGTGCCAGCAGCTTAGGGGGACTAGCGGGAAAAGAGACCCAGTACTTC	CASSLGGLAGKETQYF
TRBV19	.	once	TRBJ1-1	TGTGCCAGTAGTATAGTACGGAACACTGAAGCTTTCTTT	CASSIVRNTEAFF
TRBV6-6	.	.	TRBJ2-2	TGTGCCAGCAGTGTGACCAGCCCGGACACCGGGGAGCTGTTTTTT	CASSVTSPDTGELFF
TRBV9	.	.	TRBJ1-2	TGTGCCAGCAGCGTAGCGGTAGACCAACTATACTATGGCTACACCTTC	CASSVAVDQLYYGYTF
TRBV28	.	once	TRBJ1-5	TGTGCCAGCAGTTTAGGAGGGCAGGGACCGGAACAGCCCCAGCATTTT	CASSLGGQGPEQPQHF
TRBV23-1	.	.	TRBJ1-3	TGCGCCAGCCCAAAGACTGATTACAATTTGTGGAACACCATATATTTT	CASPKTDYNLWNTIYF
TRBV27	.	.	TRBJ2-5	TGTGCCAGCAGTGGGCTAGCAAAGAGCCCCGTAGAGACCCAGTACTTC	CASSGLAKSPVETQYF
TRBV5-4	TRBD1	.	TRBJ2-5	TGTGCCAGCAGCGAGGGGGCGCAGGCATCTCAAGAGACCCAGTACTTC	CASSEGAQASQETQYF
TRBV6-1	.	.	TRBJ2-7	TGTGCCAGCAGTGACCCAGGGGTTTTCTTCTACGAGCAGTACTTC	CASSDPGVFFYEQYF
TRBV27	.	.	TRBJ1-2	TGTGCCAGCAGTTCACAGATTGCCCCGTATGGCTACACCTTC	CASSSQIAPYGYTF
TRBV28	TRBD1	.	TRBJ1-4	TGTGCCAGCAGTTTACTGACAGGGGCCGAAAAACTGTTTTTT	CASSLLTGAEKLFF
TRBV18	TRBD2	.	TRBJ2-7	TGTGCCAGCTCACCCGGGACTAGCGGGAGGTACGAGCAGTACTTC	CASSPGTSGRYEQYF
TRBV5-1	TRBD1	.	TRBJ2-7	TGCGCCAGCAGCACGGGACAGGAGCTTTACGAGCAGTACTTC	CASSTGQELYEQYF
TRBV2	TRBD2	.	TRBJ2-1	TGTGCCAGCAGTTTAGCGGGAGGTGAGCAGTTCTTC	CASSLAGGEQFF
TRBV10-3	TRBD1	few	TRBJ2-4	TGTGCCATCAGCCAGGCGATGGGGGGGACAGGGGAAGGCATTCAGTACTTC	CAISQAMGGTGEGIQYF
TRBV5-1	.	once	TRBJ2-3	TGCGCCAGCAGCTTGGGGGAGACAGATACGCAGTATTTT	CASSLGETDTQYF
TRBV6-5	.	.	TRBJ2-7	TGTGCCAGCAGTTACGACGGGAGCCTCCCCTACGAGCAGTACTTC	CASSYDGSLPYEQYF
TRBV21-1	.	.	TRBJ2-7	TGTGCCAGCAGCAAAATTACTGAGCCCTACGAGCAGTACTTC	CASSKITEPYEQYF
TRBV5-1	.	.	TRBJ1-4	TGCGCCAGCAGCTTCAGGCAGGGTACGGAAAAACTGTTTTTT	CASSFRQGTEKLFF
TRBV28	.	.	TRBJ2-1	TGTGCCAGCAGTTTATGGGGGCGGGGGCAGATTGATTTCACCTACAATGAGCAGTTCTTC	CASSLWGRGQIDFTYNEQFF
TRBV7-3	TRBD1	.	TRBJ2-5	TGCGCCAGCAGCCAATGGACAGGCCAAGAGACCCAGTACTTC	CASSQWTGQETQYF
TRBV7-2	TRBD1	.	TRBJ2-2	TGTGCCAGCAGCTTACCAGGGGGATTTGGCGCGAACACCGGGGAGCTGTTTTTT	CASSLPGGFGANTGELFF
TRBV29-1	.	.	TRBJ2-3	TGCAGCGTTAGAGACAGCACAGATACGCAGTATTTT	CSVRDSTDTQYF
TRBV11-2	TRBD2	.	TRBJ2-1	TGTGCCAGCAGCCGTAACCTAGCGGGAGTAGGCAATGAGCAGTTCTTC	CASSRNLAGVGNEQFF
TRBV2	.	.	TRBJ2-1	TGTGCCAGCAGTGAGAGGATAGCGAGGGGTGAGCAGTTCTTC	CASSERIARGEQFF
TRBV5-4	TRBD1	.	TRBJ2-1	TGTGCCAGCCGATCCGGGACAGGGACCCTCAATGAGCAGTTCTTC	CASRSGTGTLNEQFF
TRBV2	TRBD2	.	TRBJ2-1	TGTGCCAGCAGTGAAGGTTCAGCGGGAGGGGGAGAGCAGTTCTTC	CASSEGSAGGGEQFF
TRBV28	.	.	TRBJ2-1	TGTGCCAGCAGTTCCCCCGGAGGGCCTGGTGAGCAGTTCTTC	CASSSPGGPGEQFF
TRBV11-3	.	.	TRBJ2-3	TGTGCCAGCAGCCTAGGTAGCACAGATACGCAGTATTTT	CASSLGSTDTQYF
TRBV18	.	.	TRBJ1-5	TGTGCCAGCTCACCGTCGCGTGGCGACCAGCCCCAGCATTTT	CASSPSRGDQPQHF
TRBV7-8	.	.	TRBJ1-5	TGTGCCAGCAGCTTAGCAGGGGATCAGCCCCAGCATTTT	CASSLAGDQPQHF
TRBV14	.	.	TRBJ2-2	TGTGCCAGCAGCCAACCCCCCCAGGCGGCGGACACCGGGGAGCTGTTTTTT	CASSQPPQAADTGELFF
TRBV4-3	.	.	TRBJ2-6	TGCGCCAGCAGCCAAGGTCGGGAGTCTGGGGCCAACGTCCTGACTTTC	CASSQGRESGANVLTF
TRBV5-3	.	.	TRBJ1-1	TGTGCCAGCAGCCTAGATCGGGCAGGGTTAACTGAAGCTTTCTTT	CASSLDRAGLTEAFF
TRBV4-1	TRBD2	.	TRBJ2-1	TGCGCCAGCAGCCAAGAAGTAAAGCGGGGAGGGAATGAGCAGTTCTTC	CASSQEVKRGGNEQFF
TRBV19	TRBD1	.	TRBJ2-1	TGTGCCAGTAGTATAGATAGGGGGCGTAATGAGCAGTTCTTC	CASSIDRGRNEQFF
TRBV18	TRBD2	many	TRBJ2-1	TGTGCCAGCTCACCAGCTAGCGGGCGAGGTAGGGATGAGCAGTTCTTC	CASSPASGRGRDEQFF
TRBV5-6	TRBD2	.	TRBJ2-3	TGTGCCAGCAGCTTGGGTGGGAGGGTCACAGATACGCAGTATTTT	CASSLGGRVTDTQYF
TRBV11-2	.	.	TRBJ2-5	TGTGCCAGCAGCCGGGGGGCGGACAGGTTGCAAGAGACCCAGTACTTC	CASSRGADRLQETQYF
TRBV5-1	.	.	TRBJ2-7	TGCGCCAGCAGCTTGACTCGGGGATCGGGGAACGAGCAGTACTTC	CASSLTRGSGNEQYF
TRBV19	.	.	TRBJ1-1	TGTGCCAGTAGTATAGGAGGACACTCCACTGAAGCTTTCTTT	CASSIGGHSTEAFF
TRBV28	.	.	TRBJ1-1	TGTGCCAGCAGTCTGGGACTACGGAGGGACACTGAAGCTTTCTTT	CASSLGLRRDTEAFF